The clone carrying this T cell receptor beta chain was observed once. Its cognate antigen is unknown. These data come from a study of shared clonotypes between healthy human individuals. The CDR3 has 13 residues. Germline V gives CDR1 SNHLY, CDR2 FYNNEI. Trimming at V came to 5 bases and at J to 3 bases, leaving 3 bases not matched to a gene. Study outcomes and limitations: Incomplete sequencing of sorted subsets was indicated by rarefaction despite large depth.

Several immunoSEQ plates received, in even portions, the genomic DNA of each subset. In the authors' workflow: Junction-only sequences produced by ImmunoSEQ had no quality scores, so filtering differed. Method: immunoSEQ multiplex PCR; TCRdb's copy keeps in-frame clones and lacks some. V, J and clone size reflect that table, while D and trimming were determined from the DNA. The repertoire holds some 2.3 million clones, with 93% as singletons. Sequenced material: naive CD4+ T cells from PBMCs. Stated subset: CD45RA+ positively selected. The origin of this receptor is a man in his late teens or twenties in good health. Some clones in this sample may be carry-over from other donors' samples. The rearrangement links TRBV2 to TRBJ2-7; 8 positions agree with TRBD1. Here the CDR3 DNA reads TGTGCCAGCAGTTCTGACAGGGGCTACGAGCAGTACTTC. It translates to CASSSDRGYEQYF. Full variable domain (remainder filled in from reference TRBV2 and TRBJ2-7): EPEVTQTPSHQVTQMGQEVILRCVPISNHLYFYWYRQILGQKVEFLVSFYNNEISEKSEIFDDQFSVERPDGSNFTLKIRSTKLEDSAMYFCASSSDRGYEQYFGPGTRLTVT.